Reported below is one T cell receptor beta chain. Its target is unknown. The same CDR3 can be traced to other DNA sequences in this sample. This sample is part of a study of shared clonotypes between healthy human individuals. The overall study: Each donor contributed plates that comprised three CD4 naive, three CD4 memory, two CD8 naive and one CD8 memory.

The donors were adults (healthy and HIV-negative) with no recent acute infections or vaccinations. The study's findings and limits: Approximately 5.4% of naive CD4 clonotypes were common to several donors.

Germline CDR1 reads SEHNR; CDR2 reads FQNEAQ (reference sequence). Trimming stripped 1 base from V and 7 bases from J, with 1 base between. CDR3 length: 11 residues. Sorted subsets were amplified in replicate PCRs using 150 to 250 ng DNA, tens of thousands of T cell genomes. Sequenced by immunoSEQ multiplex PCR; TCRdb stores in-frame clones only, minus some. The sample holds approximately 2.5 million clones, approximately 94% seen once. Sequencing was carried out using naive CD4+ T cells from PBMCs. As for subset: CD45RA+ positively selected. The receptor was derived from a man between 18 and 35 years old in good health. Some clones in this sample may be carry-over from other donors' samples. V usage is TRBV7-9 and J usage is TRBJ2-2; D remains unclear. The CDR3 DNA follows: TGTGCCAGCAGCTTAGTCGGGGAGCTGTTTTTT. Its protein is CASSLVGELFF.